This is a list of T cell receptor beta chains from one sample in a study of memory CD4+ T cells and cytomegalovirus serostatus. Measured with immunoSEQ multiplex PCR; TCRdb has only the in-frame clones, and not every one. The repertoire holds 46,000 or so clones, around 80% seen once, with approximately 1% in the top ten. Sample: memory CD4+ T cells from blood. The source is an adult in good health and CMV-seronegative. Both conserved end residues are part of each CDR3. Each record gives: J gene, clone size, CDR3 length, D gene, V gene, CDR3 DNA, CDR3 protein. A D gene is named only where the DNA matches it firmly. Only part of the rows carry a size: once, few, many, or a class if the clone is expanded.

j_call: TRBJ2-1
clone_size: -
cdr3_length: 19
d_call: TRBD2
v_call: TRBV7-3
cdr3_nt: TGTGCCAGCCGACGAGCGGGGGGACCACTTCGTAGTACCTACAATGAGCAGTTCTTC
cdr3_aa: CASRRAGGPLRSTYNEQFF

j_call: TRBJ2-7
clone_size: -
cdr3_length: 14
d_call: -
v_call: TRBV10-2
cdr3_nt: TGCGCCAGCAGTGTGCCGGGGGCTGCCTACGAGCAGTACTTC
cdr3_aa: CASSVPGAAYEQYF

j_call: TRBJ2-1
clone_size: -
cdr3_length: 15
d_call: -
v_call: TRBV7-2
cdr3_nt: TGTGCCAGCAGCTCTAGGTTTACATCTAACAATGAGCAGTTCTTC
cdr3_aa: CASSSRFTSNNEQFF

j_call: TRBJ2-2
clone_size: once
cdr3_length: 15
d_call: -
v_call: TRBV28
cdr3_nt: TGTGCCACCCAGCCGGGGCAGAGACACACCGGGGAGCTGTTTTTT
cdr3_aa: CATQPGQRHTGELFF

j_call: TRBJ1-2
clone_size: -
cdr3_length: 11
d_call: TRBD1
v_call: TRBV6-5
cdr3_nt: TGTGCCAGCAAGAGGGGGCATGGCTACACCTTC
cdr3_aa: CASKRGHGYTF

j_call: TRBJ2-3
clone_size: -
cdr3_length: 17
d_call: TRBD1
v_call: TRBV4-1
cdr3_nt: TGCGCCAGCAGCCAAGGGGAGACAGGGGGCACGACAGATACGCAGTATTTT
cdr3_aa: CASSQGETGGTTDTQYF

j_call: TRBJ2-2
clone_size: once
cdr3_length: 15
d_call: TRBD2
v_call: TRBV7-3
cdr3_nt: TGTGCCAGCAGCTTAGCGGGGGGGCAAGCCGGGGAGCTGTTTTTT
cdr3_aa: CASSLAGGQAGELFF

j_call: TRBJ1-4
clone_size: -
cdr3_length: 14
d_call: -
v_call: TRBV11-2
cdr3_nt: TGTGCCAGCAGCTTCACAGCTAATAATGAAAAACTGTTTTTT
cdr3_aa: CASSFTANNEKLFF

j_call: TRBJ1-3
clone_size: -
cdr3_length: 17
d_call: -
v_call: TRBV21-1
cdr3_nt: TGTGCCAGCAGCAAAGAAGTTGCTACCGACTCTGGAAACACCATATATTTT
cdr3_aa: CASSKEVATDSGNTIYF

j_call: TRBJ1-6
clone_size: few
cdr3_length: 16
d_call: TRBD1
v_call: TRBV14
cdr3_nt: TGTGCCAGCAGCCAAGATGGTGGGACAGTCAATTCACCCCTCCACTTT
cdr3_aa: CASSQDGGTVNSPLHF

j_call: TRBJ1-1
clone_size: -
cdr3_length: 15
d_call: TRBD1
v_call: TRBV10-3
cdr3_nt: TGTGCCATCACCCAGACAGGGATGATGGACACTGAAGCTTTCTTT
cdr3_aa: CAITQTGMMDTEAFF

j_call: TRBJ1-4
clone_size: -
cdr3_length: 13
d_call: -
v_call: TRBV7-3
cdr3_nt: TGTGCCAGCAGCTACGGACAGAATGAAAAACTGTTTTTT
cdr3_aa: CASSYGQNEKLFF

j_call: TRBJ2-5
clone_size: -
cdr3_length: 14
d_call: TRBD1
v_call: TRBV7-2
cdr3_nt: TGTGCCAGCAGCCCGGACAGGGGGCGGGGGACCCAGTACTTC
cdr3_aa: CASSPDRGRGTQYF

j_call: TRBJ1-1
clone_size: -
cdr3_length: 13
d_call: -
v_call: TRBV7-6
cdr3_nt: TGTGCCAGCAGCTTAGAGGAGGGAACTGAAGCTTTCTTT
cdr3_aa: CASSLEEGTEAFF

j_call: TRBJ2-7
clone_size: -
cdr3_length: 16
d_call: -
v_call: TRBV18
cdr3_nt: TGTGCCAGCTCACCAAAGCAGGGCTCGGGGGCCTACGAGCAGTACTTC
cdr3_aa: CASSPKQGSGAYEQYF

j_call: TRBJ1-6
clone_size: -
cdr3_length: 15
d_call: -
v_call: TRBV5-1
cdr3_nt: TGCGCCAGCAGCCCGGGACCCCAGGATACTTCACCCCTCCACTTT
cdr3_aa: CASSPGPQDTSPLHF

j_call: TRBJ1-4
clone_size: -
cdr3_length: 15
d_call: -
v_call: TRBV4-3
cdr3_nt: TGCGCCAGCAGCCAAGCAGGGTGGACTAATGAAAAACTGTTTTTT
cdr3_aa: CASSQAGWTNEKLFF

j_call: TRBJ2-1
clone_size: -
cdr3_length: 12
d_call: -
v_call: TRBV6-1
cdr3_nt: TGTGCCAGCACTAGGGCCCTCAATGAGCAGTTCTTC
cdr3_aa: CASTRALNEQFF

j_call: TRBJ2-1
clone_size: -
cdr3_length: 11
d_call: -
v_call: TRBV20-1
cdr3_nt: TGCAGTGCTAGAGATAGTCGTGAGCAGTTCTTC
cdr3_aa: CSARDSREQFF

j_call: TRBJ1-1
clone_size: few
cdr3_length: 16
d_call: TRBD1
v_call: TRBV19
cdr3_nt: TGTGCCAGTAGTATCGGACAGGGGCGACGGAACACTGAAGCTTTCTTT
cdr3_aa: CASSIGQGRRNTEAFF

j_call: TRBJ1-6
clone_size: -
cdr3_length: 15
d_call: -
v_call: TRBV5-3
cdr3_nt: TGTGCCAGCAGCTTGGACGGAAGCTATAATTCACCCCTCCACTTT
cdr3_aa: CASSLDGSYNSPLHF

j_call: TRBJ1-4
clone_size: -
cdr3_length: 14
d_call: -
v_call: TRBV28
cdr3_nt: TGTGCCAGCAGTTTAGAGGGAAATAATGAAAAACTGTTTTTT
cdr3_aa: CASSLEGNNEKLFF

j_call: TRBJ1-5
clone_size: -
cdr3_length: 13
d_call: -
v_call: TRBV7-6
cdr3_nt: TGTGCCAGCAGCGTGGACAGCGATCAGCCCCAGCATTTT
cdr3_aa: CASSVDSDQPQHF

j_call: TRBJ2-3
clone_size: -
cdr3_length: 13
d_call: TRBD1
v_call: TRBV29-1
cdr3_nt: TGCAGCGTTGGACAGGGAACAAGAGATACGCAGTATTTT
cdr3_aa: CSVGQGTRDTQYF

j_call: TRBJ2-5
clone_size: -
cdr3_length: 15
d_call: -
v_call: TRBV30
cdr3_nt: TGTGCCTGGAGTCCTGGACACTTACTCCAAGAGACCCAGTACTTC
cdr3_aa: CAWSPGHLLQETQYF

j_call: TRBJ1-6
clone_size: -
cdr3_length: 15
d_call: -
v_call: TRBV10-2
cdr3_nt: TGCGCCAGCCAAAGTCTCGCAGGGGCTTTATCACCCCTCCACTTT
cdr3_aa: CASQSLAGALSPLHF

j_call: TRBJ2-1
clone_size: -
cdr3_length: 12
d_call: -
v_call: TRBV6-6
cdr3_nt: TGTGCCAGCAGTCTCATGGGGAATGAGCAGTTCTTC
cdr3_aa: CASSLMGNEQFF

j_call: TRBJ1-1
clone_size: -
cdr3_length: 14
d_call: TRBD1
v_call: TRBV5-1
cdr3_nt: TGCGCCAGCAGCTGGACAGGGGGAGGCACTGAAGCTTTCTTT
cdr3_aa: CASSWTGGGTEAFF

j_call: TRBJ2-7
clone_size: -
cdr3_length: 14
d_call: TRBD1
v_call: TRBV18
cdr3_nt: TGTGCCAGCTCGCCAGACAGGGGGCGGAACGAGCAGTACTTC
cdr3_aa: CASSPDRGRNEQYF

j_call: TRBJ2-2
clone_size: once
cdr3_length: 15
d_call: -
v_call: TRBV6-6
cdr3_nt: TGTGCCAGCAGTCCCCGGGCAGTTCTAACCGGGGAGCTGTTTTTT
cdr3_aa: CASSPRAVLTGELFF

j_call: TRBJ1-2
clone_size: -
cdr3_length: 14
d_call: -
v_call: TRBV5-6
cdr3_nt: TGTGCCAGCAGCTGGAGGGGGACTAACTATGGCTACACCTTC
cdr3_aa: CASSWRGTNYGYTF

j_call: TRBJ2-7
clone_size: once
cdr3_length: 14
d_call: -
v_call: TRBV19
cdr3_nt: TGTGCCAGTAGTATCGGCCAGGGGATTAACGAGCAGTACTTC
cdr3_aa: CASSIGQGINEQYF

j_call: TRBJ2-5
clone_size: few
cdr3_length: 16
d_call: TRBD2
v_call: TRBV28
cdr3_nt: TGTGCCAGCAGTTTAGGCCGGGGGGGCCGAGGGGAGACCCAGTACTTC
cdr3_aa: CASSLGRGGRGETQYF

j_call: TRBJ2-5
clone_size: -
cdr3_length: 11
d_call: -
v_call: TRBV5-6
cdr3_nt: TGTGCCAGCAGGGAGGGAGAGACCCAGTACTTC
cdr3_aa: CASREGETQYF

j_call: TRBJ2-2
clone_size: -
cdr3_length: 15
d_call: TRBD2
v_call: TRBV5-1
cdr3_nt: TGCGCCAGCTTTAGCGGGGGATCTCACACCGGGGAGCTGTTTTTT
cdr3_aa: CASFSGGSHTGELFF

j_call: TRBJ1-1
clone_size: -
cdr3_length: 14
d_call: -
v_call: TRBV7-9
cdr3_nt: TGTGCCAGCAGCCCCTCCGGGGTGAACACTGAAGCTTTCTTT
cdr3_aa: CASSPSGVNTEAFF

j_call: TRBJ1-3
clone_size: -
cdr3_length: 14
d_call: -
v_call: TRBV19
cdr3_nt: TGTGCCACCTCGGGACGGAGCTCTGGAAACACCATATATTTT
cdr3_aa: CATSGRSSGNTIYF

j_call: TRBJ2-5
clone_size: -
cdr3_length: 15
d_call: -
v_call: TRBV2
cdr3_nt: TGTGCCAGCAGAACAGGGTCGGGGGGCCGTGGGACCCAGTACTTC
cdr3_aa: CASRTGSGGRGTQYF